This T cell receptor beta chain was observed in a study of blood T cells in healthy people across ages. V dropped 1 base and J dropped 2 bases, with 9 bases sitting between them. The CDR3 runs to 14 residues. Germline-derived CDR1 and CDR2 are KGHSH and LQKENI. With a J-beta primer mix and a sample-barcoded 5' primer, a second PCR ran about 7 to 12 cycles. TCRdb reprocessed the 5' RACE reads via MiXCR and lists one record per CDR3 protein. The sample yields hundreds of thousands of distinct CDR3 sequences, under 30% seen once. This sequence joins TRBV18 and TRBJ2-7; D is unresolved. The sample consisted of blood. The receptor's source is a woman aged 80 or over in good health. The CDR3 loop is CASSPLSLAYEQYF. CDR3 DNA sequence: TGTGCCAGCTCACCACTATCCCTAGCCTACGAGCAGTACTTC.